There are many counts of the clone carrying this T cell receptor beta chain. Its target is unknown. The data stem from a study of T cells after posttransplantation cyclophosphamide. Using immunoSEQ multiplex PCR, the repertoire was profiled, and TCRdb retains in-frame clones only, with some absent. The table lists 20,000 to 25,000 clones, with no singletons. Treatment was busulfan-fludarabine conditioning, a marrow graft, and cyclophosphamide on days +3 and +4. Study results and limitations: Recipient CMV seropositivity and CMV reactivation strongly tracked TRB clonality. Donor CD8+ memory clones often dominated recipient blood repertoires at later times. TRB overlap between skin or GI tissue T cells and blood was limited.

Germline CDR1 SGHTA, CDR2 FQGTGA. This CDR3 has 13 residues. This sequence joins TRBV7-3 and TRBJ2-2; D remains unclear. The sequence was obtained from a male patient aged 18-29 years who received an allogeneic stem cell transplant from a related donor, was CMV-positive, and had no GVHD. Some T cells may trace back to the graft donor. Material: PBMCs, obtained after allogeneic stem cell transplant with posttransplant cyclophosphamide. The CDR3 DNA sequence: TGTGCACCTCCAGACTCGAACACCGGGGAGCTGTTTTTT. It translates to CAPPDSNTGELFF.